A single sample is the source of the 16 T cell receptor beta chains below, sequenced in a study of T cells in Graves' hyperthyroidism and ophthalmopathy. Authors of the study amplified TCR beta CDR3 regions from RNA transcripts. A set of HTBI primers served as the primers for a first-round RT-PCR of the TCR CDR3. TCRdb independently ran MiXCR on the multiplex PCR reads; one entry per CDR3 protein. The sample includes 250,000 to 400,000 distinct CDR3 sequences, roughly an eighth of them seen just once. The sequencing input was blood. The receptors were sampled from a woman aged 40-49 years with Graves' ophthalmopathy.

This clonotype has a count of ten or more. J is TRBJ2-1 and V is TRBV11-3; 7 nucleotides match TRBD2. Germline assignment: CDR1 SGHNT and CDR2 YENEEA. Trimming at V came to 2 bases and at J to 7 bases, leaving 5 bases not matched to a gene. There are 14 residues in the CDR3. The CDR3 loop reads CASSLSGRDNEQFF. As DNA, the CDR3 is TGTGCCAGCAGCTTAAGTGGGAGGGATAATGAGCAGTTCTTC.

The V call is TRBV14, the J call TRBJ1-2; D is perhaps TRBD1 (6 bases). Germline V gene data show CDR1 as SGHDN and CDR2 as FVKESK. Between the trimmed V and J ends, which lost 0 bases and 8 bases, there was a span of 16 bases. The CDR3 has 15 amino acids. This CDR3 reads CASSQDLPRTDGYTF. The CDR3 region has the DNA TGTGCCAGCAGCCAAGATTTGCCGCGGACAGACGGCTACACCTTC.

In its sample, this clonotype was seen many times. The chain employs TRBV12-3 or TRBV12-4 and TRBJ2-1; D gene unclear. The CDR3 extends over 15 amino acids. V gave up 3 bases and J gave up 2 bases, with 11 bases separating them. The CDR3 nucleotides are TGTGCCAGCAGTTTTGGTCCCGCCCCCTACAATGAGCAGTTCTTC. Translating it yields CASSFGPAPYNEQFF.

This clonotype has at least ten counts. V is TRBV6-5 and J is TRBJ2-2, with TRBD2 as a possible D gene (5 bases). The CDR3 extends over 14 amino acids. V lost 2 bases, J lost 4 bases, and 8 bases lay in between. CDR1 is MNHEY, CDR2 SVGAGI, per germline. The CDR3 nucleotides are TGTGCCAGCAGTTACGAGGGTTCCACCGGGGAGCTGTTTTTT. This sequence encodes CASSYEGSTGELFF.

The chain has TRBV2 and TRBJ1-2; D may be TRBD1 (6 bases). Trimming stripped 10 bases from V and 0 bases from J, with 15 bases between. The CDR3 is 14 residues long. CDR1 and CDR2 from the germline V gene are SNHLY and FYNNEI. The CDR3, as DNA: TGTGCCAACAGGTTGGACAGTACTAACTATGGCTACACCTTC. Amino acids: CANRLDSTNYGYTF.

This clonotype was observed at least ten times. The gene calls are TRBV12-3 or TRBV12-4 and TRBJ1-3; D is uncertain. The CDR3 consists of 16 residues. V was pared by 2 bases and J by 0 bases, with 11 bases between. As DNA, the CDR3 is TGTGCCAGCAGTTTAACGGTTGGGGTCTCTGGAAACACCATATATTTT. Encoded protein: CASSLTVGVSGNTIYF.

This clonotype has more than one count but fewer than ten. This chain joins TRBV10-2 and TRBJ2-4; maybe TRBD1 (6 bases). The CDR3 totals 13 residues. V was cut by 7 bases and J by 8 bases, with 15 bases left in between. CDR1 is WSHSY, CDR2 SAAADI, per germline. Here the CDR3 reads CASNGAGVDIQYF. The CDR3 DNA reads TGCGCCAGCAATGGTGCAGGGGTGGACATTCAGTACTTC.

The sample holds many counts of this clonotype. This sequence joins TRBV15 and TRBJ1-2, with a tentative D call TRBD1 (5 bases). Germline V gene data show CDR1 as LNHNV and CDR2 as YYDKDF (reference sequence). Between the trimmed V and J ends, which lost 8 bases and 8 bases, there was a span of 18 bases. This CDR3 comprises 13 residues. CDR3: CATALWTEGGYTF. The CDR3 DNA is TGTGCCACCGCCCTTTGGACTGAGGGGGGCTACACCTTC.

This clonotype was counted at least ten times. DNA of the CDR3: TGCAGTGCGCAAACTCGTACAGGGTCCGGCTACACCTTC. As protein: CSAQTRTGSGYTF. This rearrangement joins TRBV20-1 to TRBJ1-2; possible D gene TRBD1, 6 bases. This CDR3 is built from 13 residues. V lost 6 bases and J lost 8, with 19 bases in between. Germline CDR1 is DFQATT and CDR2 is SNEGSKA (reference sequence).

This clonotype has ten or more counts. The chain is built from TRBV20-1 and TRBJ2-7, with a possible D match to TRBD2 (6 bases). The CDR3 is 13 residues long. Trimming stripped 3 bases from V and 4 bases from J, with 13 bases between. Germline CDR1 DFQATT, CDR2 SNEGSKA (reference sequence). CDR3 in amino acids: CSARAGRLYEQYF. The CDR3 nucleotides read TGCAGTGCTAGGGCGGGACGCCTATACGAGCAGTACTTC.

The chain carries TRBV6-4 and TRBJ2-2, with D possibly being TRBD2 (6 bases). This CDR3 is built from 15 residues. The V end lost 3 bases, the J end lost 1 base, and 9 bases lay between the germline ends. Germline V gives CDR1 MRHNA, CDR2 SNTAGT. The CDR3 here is CASSEGAGNTGELFF. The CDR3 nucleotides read TGTGCCAGCAGTGAAGGAGCGGGGAACACCGGGGAGCTGTTTTTT.

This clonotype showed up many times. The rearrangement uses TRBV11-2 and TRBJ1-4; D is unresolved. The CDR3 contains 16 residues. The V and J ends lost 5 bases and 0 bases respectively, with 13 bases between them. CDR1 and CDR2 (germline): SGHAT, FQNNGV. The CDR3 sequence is CASSPLGETTNEKLFF. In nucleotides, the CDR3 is TGTGCCAGCAGCCCCCTCGGTGAAACAACTAATGAAAAACTGTTTTTT.

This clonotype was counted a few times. CDR3 residues: CASSLIGTGSRETQYF. In DNA form, the CDR3 reads TGTGCCAGCAGCCTGATAGGGACAGGGAGCCGAGAGACCCAGTACTTC. This chain links TRBV3-1 with TRBJ2-5; 9 positions agree with TRBD1. V lost 4 bases to trimming and J lost 4 bases; unmatched junction nucleotides: 10. Germline V gene data show CDR1 as LGHDT and CDR2 as YNNKEL (reference sequence). The CDR3 has 16 residues.

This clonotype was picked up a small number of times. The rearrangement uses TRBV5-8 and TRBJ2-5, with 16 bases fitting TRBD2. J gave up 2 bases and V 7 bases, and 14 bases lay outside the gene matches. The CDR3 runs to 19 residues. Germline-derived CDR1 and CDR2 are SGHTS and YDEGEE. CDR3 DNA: TGTGCCAGCTCCCGAACAGGGACTAGCGGGGGGGCCCCACAAGAGACCCAGTACTTC. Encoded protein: CASSRTGTSGGAPQETQYF.

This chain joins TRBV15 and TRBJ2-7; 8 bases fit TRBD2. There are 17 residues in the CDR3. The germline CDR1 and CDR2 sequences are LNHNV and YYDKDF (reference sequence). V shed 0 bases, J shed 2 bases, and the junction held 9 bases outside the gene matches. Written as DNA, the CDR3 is TGTGCCACCAGCAGAGAGAGTGGTAGCGGGAACACCTACGAGCAGTACTTC. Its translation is CATSRESGSGNTYEQYF.

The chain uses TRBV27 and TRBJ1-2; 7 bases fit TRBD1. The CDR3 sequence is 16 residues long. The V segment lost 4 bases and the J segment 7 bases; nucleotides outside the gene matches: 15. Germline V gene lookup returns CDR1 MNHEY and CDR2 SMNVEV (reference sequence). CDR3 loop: CASSSLPLRTGSGYTF. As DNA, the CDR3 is TGTGCCAGCAGTTCCCTCCCCCTCCGGACAGGCTCTGGCTACACCTTC.